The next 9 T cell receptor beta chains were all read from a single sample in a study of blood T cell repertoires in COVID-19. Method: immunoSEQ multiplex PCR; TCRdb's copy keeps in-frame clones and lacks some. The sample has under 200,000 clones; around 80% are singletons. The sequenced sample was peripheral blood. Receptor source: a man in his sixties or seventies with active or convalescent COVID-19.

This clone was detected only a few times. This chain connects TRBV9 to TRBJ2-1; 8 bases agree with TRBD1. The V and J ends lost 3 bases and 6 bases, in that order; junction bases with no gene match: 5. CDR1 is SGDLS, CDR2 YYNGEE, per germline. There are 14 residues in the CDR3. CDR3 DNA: TGTGCCAGCAGCGGAGGACAGGGCCGCAATGAGCAGTTCTTC. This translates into CASSGGQGRNEQFF.

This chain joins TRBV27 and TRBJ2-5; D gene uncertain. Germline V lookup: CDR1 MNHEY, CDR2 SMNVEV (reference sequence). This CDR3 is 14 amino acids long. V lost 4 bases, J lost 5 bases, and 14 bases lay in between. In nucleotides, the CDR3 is TGTGCCAGCAGTTCCCTCACACCCGGGGAGACCCAGTACTTC. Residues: CASSSLTPGETQYF.

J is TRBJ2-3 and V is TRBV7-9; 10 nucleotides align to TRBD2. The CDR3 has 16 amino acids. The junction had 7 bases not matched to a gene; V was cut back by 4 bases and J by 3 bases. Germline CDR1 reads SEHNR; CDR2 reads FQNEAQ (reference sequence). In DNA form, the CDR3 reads TGTGCCAGCAGCTCTCTAAGCGGGAGGGCTACAGATACGCAGTATTTT. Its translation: CASSSLSGRATDTQYF.

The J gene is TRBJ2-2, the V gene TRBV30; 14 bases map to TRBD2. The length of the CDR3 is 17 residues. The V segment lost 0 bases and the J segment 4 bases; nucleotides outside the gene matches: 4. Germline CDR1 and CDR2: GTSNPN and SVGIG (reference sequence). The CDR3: CAWSVYGLAGGTGELFF. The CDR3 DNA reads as TGTGCCTGGAGTGTTTACGGACTAGCGGGAGGCACCGGGGAGCTGTTTTTT.

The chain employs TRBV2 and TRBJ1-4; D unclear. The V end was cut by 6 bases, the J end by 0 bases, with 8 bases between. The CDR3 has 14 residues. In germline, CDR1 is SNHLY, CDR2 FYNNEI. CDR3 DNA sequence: TGTGCCAGCAGCCCAATTTCAACTAATGAAAAACTGTTTTTT. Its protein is CASSPISTNEKLFF.

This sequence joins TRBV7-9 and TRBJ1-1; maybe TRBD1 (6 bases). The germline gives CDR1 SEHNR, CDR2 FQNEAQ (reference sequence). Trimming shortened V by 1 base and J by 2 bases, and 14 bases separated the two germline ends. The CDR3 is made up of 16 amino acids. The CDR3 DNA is TGTGCCAGCAGCTTAGTGAGGGGGAGGGGTAACACTGAAGCTTTCTTT. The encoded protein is CASSLVRGRGNTEAFF.

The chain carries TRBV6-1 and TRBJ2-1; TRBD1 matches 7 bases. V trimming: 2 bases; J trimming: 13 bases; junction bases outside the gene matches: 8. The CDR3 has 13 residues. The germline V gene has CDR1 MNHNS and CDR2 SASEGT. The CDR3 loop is CASSENPGQVQFF. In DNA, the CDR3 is TGTGCCAGCAGTGAAAATCCCGGACAGGTCCAGTTCTTC.

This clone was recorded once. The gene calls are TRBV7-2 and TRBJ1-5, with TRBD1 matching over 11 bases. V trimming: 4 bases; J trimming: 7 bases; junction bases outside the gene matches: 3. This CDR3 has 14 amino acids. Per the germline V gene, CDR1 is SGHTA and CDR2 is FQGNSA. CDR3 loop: CASSSGQGEQPQHF. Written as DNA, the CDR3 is TGTGCCAGCAGCTCGGGACAGGGGGAGCAGCCCCAGCATTTT.

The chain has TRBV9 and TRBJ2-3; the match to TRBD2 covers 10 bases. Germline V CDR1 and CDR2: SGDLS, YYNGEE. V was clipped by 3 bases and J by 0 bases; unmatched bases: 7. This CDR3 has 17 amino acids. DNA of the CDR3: TGTGCCAGCAGCGGTACTAGCGGGATGACTAGCACAGATACGCAGTATTTT. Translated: CASSGTSGMTSTDTQYF.